The clone carrying this T cell receptor beta chain was counted at least ten times. V was clipped by 3 bases and J by 2 bases, with 12 bases between them. CDR3 size: 15 residues. Germline values: CDR1 KGHSH, CDR2 LQKENI. The data are from a study of blood T cell repertoires in COVID-19. Study summary: The samples span acute and convalescent COVID-19 from the United States, Italy and Spain. From T cells, B-cell-depleted T cells, or PBMCs came the material, which was cDNA or gDNA.

Libraries were prepared by immunoSEQ multiplex PCR; TCRdb keeps only in-frame clonotypes and omits some of them. The data contain roughly 60,000 clones, around nine tenths of them seen just once; the ten biggest clones take up about 6%. The rearrangement joins TRBV18 to TRBJ2-3; a weak D match, TRBD2 (5 bases). The sequenced sample was peripheral blood. This receptor was taken from a human donor in a cohort sampled during active COVID-19. CDR3 sequence (DNA): TGTGCCAGCTCACCGGTCGGAGGCACCACAGATACGCAGTATTTT. It is translated as CASSPVGGTTDTQYF.